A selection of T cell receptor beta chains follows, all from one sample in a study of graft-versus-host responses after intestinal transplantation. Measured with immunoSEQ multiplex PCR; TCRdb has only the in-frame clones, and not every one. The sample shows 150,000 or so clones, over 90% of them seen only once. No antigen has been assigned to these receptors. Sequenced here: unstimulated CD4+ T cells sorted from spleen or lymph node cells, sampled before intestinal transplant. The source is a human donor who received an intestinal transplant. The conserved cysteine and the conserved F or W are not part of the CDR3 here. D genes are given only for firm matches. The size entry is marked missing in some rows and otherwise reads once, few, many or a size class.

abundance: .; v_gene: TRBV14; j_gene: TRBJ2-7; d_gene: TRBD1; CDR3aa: ASSPRDREIRVQY
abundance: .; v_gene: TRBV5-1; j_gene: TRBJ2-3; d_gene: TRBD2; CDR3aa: ASSLVVSGRGTSTDTQY
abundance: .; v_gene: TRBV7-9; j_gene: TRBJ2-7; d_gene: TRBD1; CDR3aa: ASSLHDRDTYEQY
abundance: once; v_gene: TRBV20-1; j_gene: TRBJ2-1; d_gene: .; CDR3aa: STKPSNEQF
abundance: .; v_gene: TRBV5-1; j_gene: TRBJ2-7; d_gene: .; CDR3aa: ASSLEGLLDEQY
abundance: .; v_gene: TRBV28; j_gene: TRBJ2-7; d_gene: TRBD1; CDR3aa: ASQGWTGSSYEQY
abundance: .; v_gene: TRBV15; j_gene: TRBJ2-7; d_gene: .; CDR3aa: ATSRDRASGTYEQY
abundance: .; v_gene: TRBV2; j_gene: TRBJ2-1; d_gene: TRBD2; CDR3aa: AIIAGSSSYNEQF
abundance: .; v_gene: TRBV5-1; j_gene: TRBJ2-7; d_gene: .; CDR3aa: ASSLVGPSYEQY
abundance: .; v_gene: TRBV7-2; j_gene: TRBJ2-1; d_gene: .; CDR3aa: ASSSEIGRGQF
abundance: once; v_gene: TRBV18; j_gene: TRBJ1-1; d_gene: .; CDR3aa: ASSTTADNTEAF
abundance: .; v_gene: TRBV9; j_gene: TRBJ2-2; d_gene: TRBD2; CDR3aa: ASSARLAGEGGGELF
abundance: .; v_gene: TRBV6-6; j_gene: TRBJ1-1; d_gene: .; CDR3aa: ASSYSGNLNTEAF
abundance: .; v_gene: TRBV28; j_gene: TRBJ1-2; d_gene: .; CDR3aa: ASSLYEVGYT
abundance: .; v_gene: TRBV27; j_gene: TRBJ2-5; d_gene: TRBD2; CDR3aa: ASSLEGAGGRETQY
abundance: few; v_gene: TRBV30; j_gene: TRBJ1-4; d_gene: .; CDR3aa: AWSGVTNEKLF
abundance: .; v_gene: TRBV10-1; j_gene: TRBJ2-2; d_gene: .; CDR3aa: ASSGRQTGELF
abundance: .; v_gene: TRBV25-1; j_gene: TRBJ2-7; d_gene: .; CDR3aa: ASSEAEVPYEQY
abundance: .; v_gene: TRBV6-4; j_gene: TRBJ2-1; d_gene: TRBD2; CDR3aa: ASSDSPTSGSHEQF
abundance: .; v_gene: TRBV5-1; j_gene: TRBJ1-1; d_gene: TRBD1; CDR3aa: ASSIGTGGLDTEAF
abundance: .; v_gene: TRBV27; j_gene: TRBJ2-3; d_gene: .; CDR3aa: ASVRTGLVTDTQY
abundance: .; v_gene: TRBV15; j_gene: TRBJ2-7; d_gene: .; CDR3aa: ATSRRVAVEQY
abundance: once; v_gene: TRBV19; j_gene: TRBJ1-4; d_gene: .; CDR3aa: ASKEMPGLVMEKLF
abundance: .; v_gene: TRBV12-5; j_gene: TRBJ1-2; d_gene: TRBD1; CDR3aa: ASGVQTGLSSYGYT
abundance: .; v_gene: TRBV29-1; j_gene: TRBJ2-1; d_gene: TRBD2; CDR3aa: SVGRLAGEGGNEQF
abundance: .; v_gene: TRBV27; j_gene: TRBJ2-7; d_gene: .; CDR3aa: ASSQGSLGEQY
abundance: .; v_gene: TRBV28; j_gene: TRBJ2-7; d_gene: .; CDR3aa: ASKPRTFRRYEQY
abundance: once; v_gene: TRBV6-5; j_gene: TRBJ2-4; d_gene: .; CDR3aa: ASRSPGTPRDIQY
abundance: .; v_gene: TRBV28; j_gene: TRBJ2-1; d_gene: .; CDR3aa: ASSLDFYNEQF
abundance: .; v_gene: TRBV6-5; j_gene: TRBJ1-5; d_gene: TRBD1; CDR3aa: ASSSDRGGQPQH
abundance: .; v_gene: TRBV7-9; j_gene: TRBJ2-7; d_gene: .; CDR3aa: ASSRSNYEQY
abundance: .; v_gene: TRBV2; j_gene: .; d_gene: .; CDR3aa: ASRKTYEQY
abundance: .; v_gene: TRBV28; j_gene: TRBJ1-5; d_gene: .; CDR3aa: ASFTVLNQPQH
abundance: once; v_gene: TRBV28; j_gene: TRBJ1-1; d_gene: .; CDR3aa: ASSYLGESTEAF
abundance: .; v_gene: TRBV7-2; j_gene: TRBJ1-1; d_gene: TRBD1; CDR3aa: ASSAGTGGISAAF
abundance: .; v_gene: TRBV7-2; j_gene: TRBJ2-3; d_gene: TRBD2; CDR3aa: ASSLVIRGADTQY
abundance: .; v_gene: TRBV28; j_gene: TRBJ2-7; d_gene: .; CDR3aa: ATKRGGWDEQY
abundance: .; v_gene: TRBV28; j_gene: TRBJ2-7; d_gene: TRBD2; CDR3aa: ASSLFAGGRYEQY
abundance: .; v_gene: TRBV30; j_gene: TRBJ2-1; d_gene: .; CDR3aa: AWCPGVYNEQF
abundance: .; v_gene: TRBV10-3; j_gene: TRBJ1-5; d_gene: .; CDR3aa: AISASQGHQPQH
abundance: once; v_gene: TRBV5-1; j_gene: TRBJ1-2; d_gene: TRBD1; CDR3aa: ASSPGQGAFNYGYT
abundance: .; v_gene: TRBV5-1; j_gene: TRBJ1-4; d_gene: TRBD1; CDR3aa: ASSSPGTGDEKLF
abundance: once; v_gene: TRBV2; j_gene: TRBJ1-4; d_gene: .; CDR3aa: ASRQGGVKLF
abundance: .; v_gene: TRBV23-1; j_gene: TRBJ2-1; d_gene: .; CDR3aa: ASTTSPSSYNEQF
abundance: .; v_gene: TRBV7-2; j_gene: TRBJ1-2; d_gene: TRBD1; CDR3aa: ASSLGGTGAFYGYT
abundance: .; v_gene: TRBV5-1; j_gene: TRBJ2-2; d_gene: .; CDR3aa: ASSLGTGADTGELF
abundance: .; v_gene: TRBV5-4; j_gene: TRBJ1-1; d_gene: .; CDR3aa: ASSLAGRGLVNTEAF
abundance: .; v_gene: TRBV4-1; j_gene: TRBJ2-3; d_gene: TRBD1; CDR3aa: ASSQVIRGSDTQY
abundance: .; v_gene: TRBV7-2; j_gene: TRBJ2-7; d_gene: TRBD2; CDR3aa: ASSLNSGRAYEQY
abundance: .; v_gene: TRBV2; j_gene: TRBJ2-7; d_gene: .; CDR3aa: ALVQGPYEQY
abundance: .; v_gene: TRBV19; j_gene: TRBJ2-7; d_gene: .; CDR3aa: ASSISGPSYEQY
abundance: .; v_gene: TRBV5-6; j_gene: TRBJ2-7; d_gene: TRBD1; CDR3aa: ASSILTGYGEQY
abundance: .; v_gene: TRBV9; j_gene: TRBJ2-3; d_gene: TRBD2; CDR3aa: ASSVGGRGGTDTQY
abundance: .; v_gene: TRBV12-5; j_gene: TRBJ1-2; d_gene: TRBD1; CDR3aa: ASGLVTQGQGAYYGYT
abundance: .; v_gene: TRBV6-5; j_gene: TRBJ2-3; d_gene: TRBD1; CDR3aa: ASSHGTGGTDTQY
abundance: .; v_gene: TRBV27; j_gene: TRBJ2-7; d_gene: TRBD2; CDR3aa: ASSPLAGGPYEQY
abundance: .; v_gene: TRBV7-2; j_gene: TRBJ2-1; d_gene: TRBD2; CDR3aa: ASSLVRTSISGEQF
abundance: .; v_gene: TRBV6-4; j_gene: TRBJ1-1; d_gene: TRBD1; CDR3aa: ARLRQGNTEAF
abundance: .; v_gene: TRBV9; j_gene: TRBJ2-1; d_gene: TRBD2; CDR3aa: ASSASRLAVYNEQF